This T cell receptor (beta chain) was identified in a study of shared clonotypes between healthy human individuals. The CDR3 consists of 14 residues. Germline CDR1 and CDR2: SGHVS and FNYEAQ. V dropped 2 bases and J dropped 5 bases, with 12 bases sitting between them. The run depth of the assay was deep. Investigators spread the genomic DNA of each subset evenly over several immunoSEQ plates. Unsorted PBMC DNA underwent sequencing on ten immunoSEQ deep assay plates. Generated by immunoSEQ multiplex PCR, the TCRdb table keeps only in-frame clones and is missing some. The table lists a few hundred thousand clones, around three quarters of them singletons.

This receptor was obtained from a woman between 35 and 50 years old in good health. Some clones in this sample may be carry-over from other donors' samples. J is TRBJ2-5 and V is TRBV7-6; no firm D call. Source material: PBMCs. As DNA, the CDR3 is TGTGCCAGCAGCTTAAGGCCGGTCGGGGAGACCCAGTACTTC. Encoded protein: CASSLRPVGETQYF. Together with reference TRBV7-6 and TRBJ2-5, the CDR3 gives the full variable domain: GAGVSQSPRYKVTKRGQDVALRCDPISGHVSLYWYRQALGQGPEFLTYFNYEAQQDKSGLPNDRFSAERPEGSISTLTIQRTEQRDSAMYRCASSLRPVGETQYFGPGTRLLVL.